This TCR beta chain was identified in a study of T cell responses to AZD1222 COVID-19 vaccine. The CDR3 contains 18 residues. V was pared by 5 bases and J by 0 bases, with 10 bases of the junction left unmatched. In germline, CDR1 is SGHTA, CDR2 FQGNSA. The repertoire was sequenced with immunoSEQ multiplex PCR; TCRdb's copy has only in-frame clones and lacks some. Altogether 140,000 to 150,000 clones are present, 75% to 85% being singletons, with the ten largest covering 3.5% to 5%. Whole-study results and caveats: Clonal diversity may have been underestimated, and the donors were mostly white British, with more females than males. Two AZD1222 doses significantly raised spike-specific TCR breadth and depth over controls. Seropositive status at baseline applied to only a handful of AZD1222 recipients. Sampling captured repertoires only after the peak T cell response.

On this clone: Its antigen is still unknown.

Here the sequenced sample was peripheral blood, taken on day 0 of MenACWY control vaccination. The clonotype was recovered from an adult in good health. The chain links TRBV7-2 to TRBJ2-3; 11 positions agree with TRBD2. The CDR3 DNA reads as TGTGCCAGCAGCCAGCTCAGACTAGCGGGGCCTAGCACAGATACGCAGTATTTT. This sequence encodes CASSQLRLAGPSTDTQYF.